The rows below give T cell receptor beta chains drawn from one sample of a study of T-cell memory formation after mild COVID-19. MiXCR was run by TCRdb on the 5' RACE reads, yielding one entry per CDR3 protein. Among some 300,000 distinct CDR3 sequences listed, 15% to 20% were seen once. Sequencing was carried out using PBMCs or a T cell subset sorted from them (not recorded which). These TCRs come from a man aged 18 to 30 who had mild COVID-19 (a few samples of this study predate the infection). Cell type and time point are not known. Each CDR3 is given with its conserved first and last residue. The D gene is left open where the match is weak. Size is stated for part of the rows, as once, few or many counts, or as a class when the clone is expanded.

d_gene	v_gene	j_gene	abundance	CDR3nt	CDR3aa
NA	TRBV5-1	TRBJ2-2	few	TGCGCCAGCAGCTTGGATACAGGATACACCGGGGAGCTGTTTTTT	CASSLDTGYTGELFF
NA	TRBV18	TRBJ1-5	NA	TGTGCCAGCTCACCACGGGCAGGCTGGAATCAGCCCCAGCATTTT	CASSPRAGWNQPQHF
NA	TRBV7-9	TRBJ1-1	many	TGTGCCAGCTCACCATCTGGGGGCAACACTGAAGCTTTCTTT	CASSPSGGNTEAFF
NA	TRBV3-1	TRBJ1-1	NA	TGTGCCAGCAGCCAAGCCCAACCGGTGAACACTGAAGCTTTCTTT	CASSQAQPVNTEAFF
NA	TRBV4-1	TRBJ1-4	NA	TGCGCCAGCAGCCCCCAGATGAATGAAAAACTGTTTTTT	CASSPQMNEKLFF
NA	TRBV29-1	TRBJ1-5	many	TGCAGCGTTGAATTCGATAGCAATCAGCCCCAGCATTTT	CSVEFDSNQPQHF
NA	TRBV3-1	TRBJ2-7	few	TGTGCCAGCAGCCAAGAGGTCCACGAGCAGTACTTC	CASSQEVHEQYF
NA	TRBV7-2	TRBJ2-2	NA	TGTGCCAGCACCTTGGGGGGTCACACCGGGGAGCTGTTTTTT	CASTLGGHTGELFF
NA	TRBV27	TRBJ2-7	NA	TGTGCCAGCAGTTGGGGGGGGGCACCAACTTACGAGCAGTACTTC	CASSWGGAPTYEQYF
NA	TRBV2	TRBJ2-2	NA	TGTGCCAGCCAGGCGCTTAAGGACACCGGGGAGCTGTTTTTT	CASQALKDTGELFF
NA	TRBV7-2	TRBJ2-1	NA	TGTGCCAGCAGGTTTAACGGGGATTCCTACAATGAGCAGTTCTTC	CASRFNGDSYNEQFF
NA	TRBV6-5	TRBJ2-2	NA	TGTGCCAGCGAGGGGTCCCCCGGGGAGCTGTTTTTT	CASEGSPGELFF
NA	TRBV4-1	TRBJ1-4	NA	TGCGCCAGCAGCCATGAGCCAACACCTAATGAAAAACTGTTTTTT	CASSHEPTPNEKLFF
NA	TRBV7-2	TRBJ2-3	few	TGTGCCAGCAGCCGCGGGACGGCTTACACAGATACGCAGTATTTT	CASSRGTAYTDTQYF
TRBD1	TRBV12-3/TRBV12-4	TRBJ1-4	few	TGTGCCAGCAGTTTCACAGGGGAAGAAAAACTGTTTTTT	CASSFTGEEKLFF
NA	TRBV18	TRBJ1-2	NA	TGTGCCAGCTCTCTTAACGGGGGGCTGGGGAACTATGGCTACACCTTC	CASSLNGGLGNYGYTF
TRBD1	TRBV4-1	TRBJ2-3	NA	TGCGCCAGCAGCCAAACCACAGGGGTGGATACGCAGTATTTT	CASSQTTGVDTQYF